This TCR beta chain was captured by sequencing in a study of cytomegalovirus exposure and HLA in healthy donors (dated by TCRdb to about 2017). Regarding the complete study: In an earlier analysis of around 540 of the donors, 276 Gb of sequence data and 117 million unique TCR beta sequences from 150 million to 200 million T cells were reported. About 280 gigabases of sequencing data and roughly 90 million unique TCR sequences were included in an early release covering around 600 HLA-typed donors. Among the roughly 390 genotyped donors, roughly 80% belonged to the genetic ancestry cluster associated with self-reported Caucasian donors. The study aimed to test whether cataloging public T cell receptors could reveal signatures of past pathogen exposure. The T cell repertoires of some 700 subjects were profiled by immunosequencing and related to cytomegalovirus serostatus. Along with the approximately 700-subject first cohort, a separate validation cohort of approximately 110 different subjects was used. The study combined high-throughput TCR immunosequencing, statistical association of individual TCRs with disease status, and machine learning to predict cytomegalovirus infection status. To study patterns of TCR occurrence, a later analysis re-analyzed previously published TCR beta repertoires from 600 to 750 donors and added high-resolution HLA genotyping. Rather than using new phenotypic data, the later analysis identified candidate immune exposures from TCR beta sequences and from how often those sequences occurred across donors. An earlier analysis of more than 450 of the donors used high-throughput TCR beta sequencing to judge whether each TCR beta V gene segment behaved as functional or pseudogenic. Donor age, sex, ethnicity and CMV serostatus were compiled alongside the repertoire data. In a later genetic analysis, genome-wide SNP genotypes for about 65% of the roughly 670 donors were used, and that subset was treated as a discovery cohort. All discovery cohort repertoires had been generated on a single sequencing platform. HLA typing covered class I and class II loci at four-digit resolution. Typing coverage differed by locus: A, B, C, DRB1 and DQB1 were typed in roughly 629-640 donors, DQA1 in about 560, DPA1 in approximately 610, and DPB1 in around 490. Because of strong linkage in the cohort, four or five DR-DQ haplotypes were treated as single units for association and clustering. Among approximately 370 genotyped donors of the cohort, an average of approximately 240,000 unique TCR beta nucleotide sequences was sequenced per donor, of which about 19% were non-productive.

In the case of this clone: Its antigen remains unidentified.

The germline V gene (reference sequence) specifies MNHEY as CDR1 and SMNVEV as CDR2. The CDR3 covers 17 residues, taking in both the cysteine and the phenylalanine. Of all the DNA, just the CDR3 is kept, 51 bases in frame from base 1. The junction carries 21 bases between V and J, which are trimmed by 5 bases and 2 bases respectively. The method behind the library was the immunoSEQ multiplex PCR assay. For the multiplex PCR, a mixture combining 60 forward primers for TCR Vbeta segments and 13 reverse primers for TCR Jbeta segments was used. Amplification of the CDR3 region of rearranged TCR beta genes was performed with a multiplex PCR assay on genomic DNA. The Illumina HiSeq System was used to sequence the amplified TCR beta libraries as 87-base-pair reads. The authors' pipeline ran thus. In a later analysis, some 80 million unique TCR beta chains were counted across the roughly 610 repertoires, and about 9.9 million of these chains were shared by at least two donors. To remove PCR and sequencing errors, raw reads were error-corrected and collapsed into unique sequences using a nearest-neighbor algorithm that merged closely related sequences. Alignment of CDR3 sequences to IMGT reference sequences was used to assign V, D and J gene segments. Each retained sequence needed at least a six-nucleotide match to both a V gene segment and a J gene segment. Rearrangements were classified as productive when the CDR3 lacked stop codons and remained in frame with V and J, and all other rearrangements were classified as non-productive. CDR3 was defined according to IMGT convention as the region running from the second conserved V-encoded cysteine to the conserved J-encoded phenylalanine. The earlier analysis of 587 of the donors excluded any sequence lacking an unambiguous match to a single V gene segment. In an earlier analysis of 587 of the donors, a V segment was called functional when productive rearrangements were above 56.7%, and segregating when the standard deviation between donors exceeded 5%. A statistical classification framework was developed to diagnose cytomegalovirus status using the catalog of TCR beta chain sequences. V and J gene assignment, in a later analysis, came from comparing TCR nucleotide sequences with IMGT/GENE-DB human TR gene sequences. Using the TCRdist pipeline, a later analysis assigned CDR3 sequences along with most-parsimonious VDJ recombination scenarios. A later analysis defined each TCR beta chain by its CDR3 amino acid sequence plus V-gene family, and excluded reads lacking a unique V-gene family. A later analysis removed 550 to 700 highly shared, low-generation-probability nucleotide sequences to deal with suspected cross-contamination and a sequencing artifact. In a later analysis, a clonal expansion index for each public chain was calculated from normalized within-repertoire ranks of inferred template counts. A later analysis computed generation probabilities with a VDJ recombination model fitted to out-of-frame rearrangements, and checked the results against IGoR. In a later analysis, TCR-TCR, TCR-HLA and TCR-CMV co-occurrence was scored with hypergeometric tests, and a repertoire-size bias correction was applied to TCR pairs. False discovery rates were estimated in a later analysis by permuting HLA or CMV assignments 20 times. A later analysis grouped co-occurring TCRs with DBSCAN, adding TCRdist sequence similarity when clustering within HLA-allele-positive subsets. For co-occurrence clustering, repertoires with fewer than 30,000 or more than 120,000 public chains were excluded, along with 4 to 6 repertoires with anomalous nucleotide sharing. This is the immuneACCESS table as TCRdb keeps it, with only in-frame sequences that have V and J called. A part of the clones is gone; compared with another copy, unresolved V genes explain less than half, and the rest is unexplained. V and J calls and clone size follow that table, whereas D and trimming were derived from the DNA. This sample's clone table shows around 210,000 clones. Approximately 1% of the sample goes to the ten largest clones.

The research as a whole found: In a later analysis, some 17,000 TCR beta sequences were associated with specific HLA alleles at a false discovery rate of 0.05. A total of 150 or so TCR beta chains were listed by the study as associated with cytomegalovirus. In vitro tests confirmed that a few of the cytomegalovirus-associated TCR beta chains recognize cytomegalovirus antigens. Roughly uniform sequencing depth across donors was assumed in presence/absence analyses, although this assumption may not hold. In an earlier analysis of 587 of the donors, most TCR beta V segments appeared in productive rearrangements about 87% or about 30% of the time, broadly matching IMGT annotations. Some IMGT-functional V segments, including TRBV6-2 and TRBV6-3, could not be distinguished by the 87-base-pair reads and were therefore excluded. According to a later analysis, most CMV-associated TCR beta chains appeared to be HLA-restricted, and the HLA associations seemed to be driven largely by CMV exposure. In a later analysis, HLA-associated TCR beta chains were found to be more clonally expanded and to have lower generation probabilities than equally common non-associated chains. Because HLA typing was unavailable for some donors at each locus, only the typed subset was used in association tests. According to the authors, the approach could potentially be generalized to other disease states and immunological phenotypes. Because counts were too low, more than 15 rarely observed V segments, including chromosome 9 orphons, were excluded from the earlier analysis of 500 to 700 of the donors. A later genetic analysis associated a missense DCLRE1C variant with V-gene and J-gene trimming of TCR beta chains, and an independent cohort replicated the association. In a later analysis, the rate of TCR association differed among HLA loci, with DRB1 alleles having the most associated TCRs and HLA-C alleles having the fewest. Compared with the roughly 700-donor mean, donors in an Asian-associated ancestry cluster had fewer N-insertions in productive TCRs, according to a later genetic analysis. A further reported finding was that TCR beta sequences accurately predicted the HLA-A and HLA-B alleles for most subjects in the first cohort. Immune exposure information for the cohort was limited to CMV serostatus. Most TCR sequences were seen in very few donors, while some public TCRs were found in many individuals. The cohort was sequenced for TCR beta chains only, and without alpha or paired-chain data the features that could be detected were limited. The classifier was reported to diagnose cytomegalovirus status with high specificity and sensitivity in both the original and validation cohorts. Strong co-occurrence of HLA alleles, especially DR and DQ, made assigning TCR associations to individual alleles difficult. Linkage disequilibrium might explain the correlated functional status among segregating V segments, but an unknown experimental factor could not be excluded. A group of highly shared sequence variants was considered likely to be a technical artifact of the sequencing pipeline. Several of the top co-occurrence clusters appeared to be linked to parvovirus B19, influenza, CMV and Epstein-Barr virus, according to a later analysis.

The cohort consisted of some 730 healthy bone marrow donors. At the time of sampling, every cohort member was nominally healthy, though immune exposures that went unrecorded were likely present. The donor tested CMV seropositive, placing the donor among the 290 or so seropositive members of the cohort. Every donor gave a peripheral blood sample, and the peripheral blood mononuclear cells from that sample were used for TCR beta sequencing. Genomic DNA was extracted from the blood cell samples with the Qiagen DNeasy Blood Extraction Kit. The source of this sequence is a woman younger than 45 in good health and CMV-seropositive. The specimen sequenced was PBMCs. The rearrangement combines TRBV27 with TRBJ1-1, with the D segment identity uncertain. The DNA sequence follows: TGTGCCAGCAGTCCACCGCCCAGTCCCCTTTTAAACACTGAAGCTTTCTTT. It translates to CASSPPPSPLLNTEAFF.